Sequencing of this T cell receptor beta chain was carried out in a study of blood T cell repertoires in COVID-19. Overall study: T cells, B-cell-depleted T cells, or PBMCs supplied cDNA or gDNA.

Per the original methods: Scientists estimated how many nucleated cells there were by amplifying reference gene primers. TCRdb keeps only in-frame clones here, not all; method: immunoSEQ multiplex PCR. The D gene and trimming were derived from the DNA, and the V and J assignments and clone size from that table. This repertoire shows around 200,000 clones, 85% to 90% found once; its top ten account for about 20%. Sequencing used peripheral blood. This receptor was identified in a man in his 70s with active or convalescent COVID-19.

CDR3 in amino acids: CASSIAGGGTNEKLFF. DNA of the CDR3: TGTGCCAGTAGTATAGCGGGGGGCGGAACTAATGAAAAACTGTTTTTT. The gene calls are TRBV19 and TRBJ1-4, with D possibly TRBD1 on 6 matching bases. Germline CDR1 LNHDA, CDR2 SQIVND (reference sequence). This CDR3 is built from 16 residues. V lost 1 base and J lost 1, with 10 bases in between. The whole variable domain, filled in from reference TRBV19 and TRBJ1-4, reads DGGITQSPKYLFRKEGQNVTLSCEQNLNHDAMYWYRQDPGQGLRLIYYSQIVNDFQKGDIAEGYSVSREKKESFPLTVTSAQKNPTAFYLCASSIAGGGTNEKLFFGSGTQLSVL.